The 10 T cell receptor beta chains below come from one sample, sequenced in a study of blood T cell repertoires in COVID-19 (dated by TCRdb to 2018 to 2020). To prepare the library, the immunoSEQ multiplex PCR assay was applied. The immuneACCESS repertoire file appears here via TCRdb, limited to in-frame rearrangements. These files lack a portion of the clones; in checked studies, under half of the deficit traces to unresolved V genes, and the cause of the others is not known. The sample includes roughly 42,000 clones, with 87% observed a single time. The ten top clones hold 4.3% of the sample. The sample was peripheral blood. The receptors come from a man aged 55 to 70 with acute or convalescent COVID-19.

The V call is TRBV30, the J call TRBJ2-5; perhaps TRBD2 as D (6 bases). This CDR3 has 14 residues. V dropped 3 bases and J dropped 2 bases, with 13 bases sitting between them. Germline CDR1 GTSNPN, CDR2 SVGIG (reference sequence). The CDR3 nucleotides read TGTGCCTGGAGCTCTGGACTACTTCAAGAGACCCAGTACTTC. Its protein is CAWSSGLLQETQYF.

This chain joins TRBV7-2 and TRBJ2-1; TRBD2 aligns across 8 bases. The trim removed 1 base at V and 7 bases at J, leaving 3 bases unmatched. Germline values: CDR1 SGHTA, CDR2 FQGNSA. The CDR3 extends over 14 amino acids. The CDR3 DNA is TGTGCCAGCAGCTTAGGCGGGGGGTCTAATGAGCAGTTCTTC. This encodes CASSLGGGSNEQFF.

In DNA, the CDR3 is TGTGCCAGCAGACGCGGGACAGGGCGCCCAAAACTGTTTTTT. Residues: CASRRGTGRPKLFF. V and J are TRBV6-6 and TRBJ1-4; 9 nucleotides line up with TRBD1. Germline V gene data show CDR1 as MNHNY and CDR2 as SVGAGI (reference sequence). The CDR3 covers 14 residues. Trimming at V came to 6 bases and at J to 10 bases, leaving 9 bases not matched to a gene.

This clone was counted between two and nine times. The CDR3 spells CASSFDGGTGKSYEQYF. CDR3 nucleotide sequence: TGTGCCAGCAGCTTTGATGGCGGGACAGGGAAGTCTTACGAGCAGTACTTC. The chain couples TRBV5-4 to TRBJ2-7; TRBD1 aligns across 9 bases. The CDR3 length is 17 residues. After removal of 2 bases from V and 4 bases from J, the junction contained 13 bases not matched to a gene. CDR1 SGHNT and CDR2 YYREEE come from the germline V gene (reference sequence). The full variable domain, in which reference TRBV5-4 and TRBJ2-7 provide the parts outside the CDR3, is ETGVTQSPTHLIKTRGQQVTLRCSSQSGHNTVSWYQQALGQGPQFIFQYYREEENGRGNFPPRFSGLQFPNYSSELNVNALELDDSALYLCASSFDGGTGKSYEQYFGPGTRLTVT.

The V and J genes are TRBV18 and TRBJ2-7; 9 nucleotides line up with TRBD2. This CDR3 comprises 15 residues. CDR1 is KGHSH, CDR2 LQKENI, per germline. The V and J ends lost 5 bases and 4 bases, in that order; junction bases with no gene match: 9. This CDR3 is CASSYSLAGEYEQYF. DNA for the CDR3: TGTGCCAGCTCATACTCGTTAGCGGGGGAGTACGAGCAGTACTTC.

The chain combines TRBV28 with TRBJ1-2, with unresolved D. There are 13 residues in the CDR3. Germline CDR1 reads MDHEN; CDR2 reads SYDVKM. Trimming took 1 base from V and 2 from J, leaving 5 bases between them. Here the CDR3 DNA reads TGTGCCAGCAGTTTATCGGGGAACTATGGCTACACCTTC. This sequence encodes CASSLSGNYGYTF.

The CDR3 sequence is CTSSQVGQEDNSNQPQHF. In DNA form, the CDR3 reads TGCACCAGCAGCCAAGTTGGACAGGAAGACAATAGCAATCAGCCCCAGCATTTT. V is TRBV1 and J is TRBJ1-5; the D call in the table, TRBD1, was not verified against the DNA. TRBV1 is a pseudogene. This CDR3 spans 18 amino acids.

CDR3 nucleotide sequence: TGTGCTAGTGGGAGAGCGGTCGACGAGCAGTACTTC. Its protein product is CASGRAVDEQYF. V is TRBV12-5 and J is TRBJ2-7, with a weak D call TRBD2 (5 bases). Trimming took 6 bases from V and 5 from J, leaving 11 bases between them. The CDR3 spans 12 residues. Per germline, CDR1 LGHNT and CDR2 FRNRAP.

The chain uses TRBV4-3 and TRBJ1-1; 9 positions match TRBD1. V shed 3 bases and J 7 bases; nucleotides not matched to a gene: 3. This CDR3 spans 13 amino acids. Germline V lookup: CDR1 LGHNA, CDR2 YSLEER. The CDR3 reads CASSHGQGNEAFF. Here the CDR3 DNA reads TGCGCCAGCAGCCATGGACAGGGGAATGAAGCTTTCTTT.

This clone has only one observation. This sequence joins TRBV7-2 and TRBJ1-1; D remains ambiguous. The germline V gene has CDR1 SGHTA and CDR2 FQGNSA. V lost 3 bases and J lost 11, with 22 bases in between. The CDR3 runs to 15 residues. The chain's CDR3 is CASSFYGVVGSGAFF. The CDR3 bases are TGTGCCAGCAGCTTTTACGGGGTCGTGGGGTCTGGGGCTTTCTTT.